This TCR beta chain was profiled in a study of T cell responses to AZD1222 COVID-19 vaccine (dated by TCRdb to 2020 to 2023). Broadly, across the study: AZD1222 recipients given second doses at about 4 weeks or at about 12 weeks were pooled, since spike-specific TCR depth and breadth were not found to differ between the two schedules. A total of approximately 230 trial participants underwent TCR sequencing, of whom around 200 received two doses of AZD1222 and about 25 received two doses of the MenACWY control vaccine. Enrollment into the trials was organized by age into subgroups of 18-55, 56-69 and 70-plus years, and those subgroups contained roughly 150, 30 and 60 TCR-sequenced participants, respectively. Study-level results and caveats: The 56-69-year group was small, and its depth increase did not reach significance, likely because of low power. Because no day 14 peak-response samples were available, repertoires were characterized only after the peak T cell response. Epitopes outside the regions mutated in the B.1.351 and B.1.1.7 variants were reportedly recognized by nearly half of the unique spike-specific TCRs. CD4 TCRs associated with the vaccine covered the entire spike protein, and the dominant responses were in regions 160-218 and 743-854. After two AZD1222 doses, both the breadth and the depth of spike-specific TCRs were significantly higher than at day 0 and than in MenACWY recipients. Participants were mostly white British and included more females than males, and it was suggested by the authors that clonal diversity may have been underestimated. Conclusions about previously exposed vaccinees are limited, since just 6 or 7 AZD1222 recipients were seropositive for SARS-CoV-2 at baseline.

The intended sense of this specimen's time point label: baseline before first vaccination. Vaccinee samples came from UK trials COV001 and COV002, including a single-blind randomized controlled phase 2/3 trial of AZD1222 (ChAdOx1 nCoV-19) in healthy adults. For TCRbeta chain sequencing, PBMC samples from trial participants were taken at day 0 and at day 28 after the second dose. Turning to this clone: Its target antigen remains unknown. Nothing much larger sits one base from this clone, and base qualities are not available.

The CDR3 regions of human TCRbeta chains were analyzed by immunosequencing. Concerning the study's data processing: TCRs in the repertoires were compared against a reference library of SARS-CoV-2-specific TCRs that had been generated with the MIRA antigen-specificity platform. Breadth was defined as the fraction of unique TCRs that were SARS-CoV-2-associated. Depth was defined as the fraction of total T cells that were SARS-CoV-2-associated. Using the MIRA data, every spike-specific TCR was mapped to the spike region that the TCR reacted to and assigned to either a CD4 or a CD8 class. Log10-transformed breadth and depth values were compared by one-way ANOVA with Sidak's multiple comparisons tests. The source is immuneACCESS, and TCRdb retained only in-frame sequences with V and J called. Part of the clones is not carried over; for the studies checked, unresolved V genes explain less than half of this, and the remainder is unexplained. The V and J calls and clone size are taken from that table; D and trimming were inferred from the DNA. For this sample there are 140,000 to 150,000 clones; roughly 92% appear just once. The ten largest make up about 3.7% of the sample.

The starting material was peripheral blood, obtained on day 0 of AZD1222 vaccination. This TCR was sampled from an adult in good health.

This receptor carries the CDR3 CASSSQGGNTEAFF. The base sequence is TGTGCCAGCAGCTCTCAAGGGGGGAACACTGAAGCTTTCTTT. The V and J segments used are TRBV7-9 and TRBJ1-1; perhaps TRBD1 is the D gene, with 6 bases matching. From the cysteine up to the phenylalanine, the CDR3 has a length of 14 residues. The retained sequence is limited to the CDR3, 42 bases, with the frame set at the first base. V and J lose 4 bases and 1 base, and a span of 10 bases separates them. According to the germline V gene (reference sequence), CDR1 reads SEHNR and CDR2 reads FQNEAQ.